The 23 T cell receptor beta chains given below trace back to one sample, sequenced in a study of lymphopenia after photon versus proton radiotherapy. TCRdb's copy holds only in-frame clones and misses some; the assay was immunoSEQ multiplex PCR. The profile shows just over 40,000 clones, about 86% of them singletons. The specimen comprised peripheral blood, sampled from a patient treated with proton-based radiotherapy. The receptors were gathered from a woman in her 70s with pancreatic cancer. Some clones in this sample may be carry-over from other donors' samples.

In its sample, this clone was seen a few times. This chain joins TRBV9 and TRBJ2-5, with 9 bases identical to TRBD1. The CDR3 totals 15 residues. The V segment lost 3 bases and the J segment 5 bases; nucleotides outside the gene matches: 8. Germline values: CDR1 SGDLS, CDR2 YYNGEE. The CDR3 DNA reads as TGTGCCAGCAGCGCAGAGGACAGGGGATATGAGACCCAGTACTTC. Protein product: CASSAEDRGYETQYF.

In DNA form, the CDR3 reads TGTGCCAGCAGTGAAGGGACTAGCGGGAGGGCAAAAAAGCCCTACGAGCAGTACTTC. This encodes CASSEGTSGRAKKPYEQYF. The chain couples TRBV6-1 to TRBJ2-7; 15 nucleotides align to TRBD2. The junction had 9 bases not matched to a gene; V was cut back by 1 base and J by 2 bases. This CDR3 contains 19 residues. Germline CDR1 MNHNS, CDR2 SASEGT.

The chain has TRBV23-1 and TRBJ1-5; a weak D match, TRBD1 (5 bases). TRBV23-1 is labeled an ORF, and its function is uncertain. Trimming shortened V by 4 bases and J by 9 bases, and 19 bases separated the two germline ends. The CDR3 is made up of 15 amino acids. The CDR3 sequence: CASSLPGHGARPQHF. The CDR3 bases are TGCGCCAGCAGTCTCCCCGGACACGGGGCCCGGCCCCAGCATTTT.

The count of this clone is one. The chain combines TRBV7-9 with TRBJ2-6; TRBD1 agrees at 7 bases. The CDR3 contains 17 residues. V was clipped by 4 bases and J by 3 bases; unmatched bases: 9. CDR1 and CDR2 from the germline V gene are SEHNR and FQNEAQ (reference sequence). The CDR3 DNA sequence: TGTGCCAGCAGCTCCTACTCCGACAGGGATGGGGCCAACGTCCTGACTTTC. It specifies CASSSYSDRDGANVLTF. Full variable domain (outside the CDR3, taken from reference TRBV7-9 and TRBJ2-6): DTGVSQNPRHKITKRGQNVTFRCDPISEHNRLYWYRQTLGQGPEFLTYFQNEAQLEKSRLLSDRFSAERPKGSFSTLEIQRTEQGDSAMYLCASSSYSDRDGANVLTFGAGSRLTVL.

The V call is TRBV12-1, the J call TRBJ1-3. TRBV12-1 is designated a pseudogene. This CDR3 has 15 amino acids. The CDR3 loop reads CASRTGPCSGNTIYF. DNA for the CDR3: TGTGCCAGCAGAACCGGGCCCTGCTCTGGAAACACCATATATTTT.

This clone was found a few times. The V call is TRBV20-1, the J call TRBJ1-2; D is undetermined. Germline loops: CDR1 DFQATT, CDR2 SNEGSKA (reference sequence). The CDR3 loop spans 10 amino acids. Trimming took 1 base from V and 5 from J, leaving 2 bases between them. CDR3 protein: CSARVYGYTF. The CDR3 DNA sequence: TGCAGTGCTAGAGTATATGGCTACACCTTC.

V is TRBV7-9 and J is TRBJ2-7; 8 positions agree with TRBD2. The germline V gene has CDR1 SEHNR and CDR2 FQNEAQ (reference sequence). The V and J ends lost 5 bases and 0 bases, in that order; junction bases with no gene match: 9. The CDR3 runs to 16 residues. The CDR3 nucleotides are TGTGCCAGCAGCCTCGCTTCGAGCGGGAGCTCCTACGAGCAGTACTTC. This codes for CASSLASSGSSYEQYF.

The chain has TRBV28 and TRBJ1-5; D perhaps matches TRBD1 (5 bases). The germline V and J ends were trimmed by 5 bases and 9 bases, with 14 bases remaining between them. This CDR3 region has 13 residues. The germline V gene encodes CDR1 MDHEN and CDR2 SYDVKM. This CDR3 reads CASSPLGVGPQHF. The CDR3 bases are TGTGCCAGCAGTCCCCTAGGGGTAGGGCCCCAGCATTTT. Variable domain in full (rest from reference TRBV28 and TRBJ1-5): DVKVTQSSRYLVKRTGEKVFLECVQDMDHENMFWYRQDPGLGLRLIYFSYDVKMKEKGDIPEGYSVSREKKERFSLILESASTNQTSMYLCASSPLGVGPQHFGDGTRLSIL.

The J gene is TRBJ2-7, the V gene TRBV10-3, with TRBD1 matching 10 bases. Looked up from germline, CDR1 is ENHRY and CDR2 is SYGVKD. The CDR3 runs 13 residues. J was trimmed by 4 bases and V by 7 bases; bases with no gene match: 4. CDR3 amino acids: CAINMGQGYEQYF. For the CDR3, the DNA is TGTGCCATCAATATGGGACAGGGGTACGAGCAGTACTTC.

On this clone itself: The same CDR3 can be traced to other DNA sequences in this sample. This chain uses TRBV27 with TRBJ1-2; the match to TRBD1 covers 9 bases. Germline CDR1 and CDR2: MNHEY and SMNVEV (reference sequence). Germline trimming cut 7 bases from V and 0 bases from J; bases unmatched to any gene: 3. This CDR3 is 14 amino acids long. For the CDR3, the DNA is TGTGCCAGCAAACGGGACAGGGCTAACTATGGCTACACCTTC. Protein product: CASKRDRANYGYTF.

This chain links TRBV28 with TRBJ2-5; no reliable D call. Trimming took off 2 bases at V and 2 bases at J, with 0 bases between the two ends. The CDR3 has 11 amino acids. In germline, CDR1 is MDHEN, CDR2 SYDVKM. The CDR3 here is CASSLQETQYF. CDR3 in DNA: TGTGCCAGCAGTTTACAAGAGACCCAGTACTTC. The full variable domain, in which reference TRBV28 and TRBJ2-5 provide the parts outside the CDR3, is DVKVTQSSRYLVKRTGEKVFLECVQDMDHENMFWYRQDPGLGLRLIYFSYDVKMKEKGDIPEGYSVSREKKERFSLILESASTNQTSMYLCASSLQETQYFGPGTRLLVL.

The chain couples TRBV7-2 to TRBJ2-7; D might be TRBD2 (6 bases). The V gene lost 1 base and the J gene lost 3 bases, with 10 bases spanning the gap. The CDR3 covers 14 residues. CDR1 SGHTA and CDR2 FQGNSA come from the germline V gene. CDR3 loop: CASSLGRGGYEQYF. The CDR3 nucleotides are TGTGCCAGCAGCTTAGGGCGGGGAGGCTACGAGCAGTACTTC.

This rearrangement joins TRBV6-5 to TRBJ2-2; no firm D call. The CDR3 has 14 amino acids. Trimming took off 2 bases at V and 7 bases at J, with 11 bases between the two ends. From germline, CDR1 is MNHEY and CDR2 SVGAGI. The CDR3 coding sequence is TGTGCCAGCAGTTACGGGTCAGCGAGCGGGGAGCTGTTTTTT. Its protein is CASSYGSASGELFF.

The genes are TRBV7-2 and TRBJ2-5, with 9 bases matching TRBD2. CDR1 is SGHTA and CDR2 is FQGNSA in the germline V gene. This CDR3 has 15 amino acids. J gave up 0 bases and V 6 bases, and 5 bases lay outside the gene matches. CDR3 coding DNA: TGTGCCAGCAGTCCAAGCGGGGGGTACCAAGAGACCCAGTACTTC. Translation: CASSPSGGYQETQYF.

This clone came up a few times. The chain is built from TRBV11-1 and TRBJ1-1; D may be TRBD1 (5 bases). Trimming pared 1 base from V and 7 bases from J, leaving 10 bases between. The CDR3 has 13 amino acids. Germline V lookup: CDR1 SGHAT, CDR2 FQDESV (reference sequence). DNA for the CDR3: TGTGCCAGCAGCTTAGTGGGGCAGGGTGAAGCTTTCTTT. Residues: CASSLVGQGEAFF. The whole variable domain, filled in from reference TRBV11-1 and TRBJ1-1, reads EAEVAQSPRYKITEKSQAVAFWCDPISGHATLYWYRQILGQGPELLVQFQDESVVDDSQLPKDRFSAERLKGVDSTLKIQPAELGDSAMYLCASSLVGQGEAFFGQGTRLTVV.

The gene calls are TRBV11-2 and TRBJ1-1, with a tentative D call TRBD1 (6 bases). The V and J ends lost 3 bases and 4 bases respectively, with 12 bases between them. In germline, CDR1 is SGHAT, CDR2 FQNNGV. This CDR3 is 14 amino acids long. The CDR3 bases are TGTGCCAGCAGCTTTAACAGGGTAGGCACTGAAGCTTTCTTT. The encoded protein is CASSFNRVGTEAFF. Drawing the rest from reference TRBV11-2 and TRBJ1-1, the complete variable domain is EAGVAQSPRYKIIEKRQSVAFWCNPISGHATLYWYQQILGQGPKLLIQFQNNGVVDDSQLPKDRFSAERLKGVDSTLKIQPAKLEDSAVYLCASSFNRVGTEAFFGQGTRLTVV.

This chain uses TRBV5-1 with TRBJ2-3; 14 bases align to TRBD2. CDR1 and CDR2 (germline): SGHRS, YFSETQ. The CDR3 extends over 17 amino acids. Trimming removed 7 bases from V and 4 bases from J; junction bases left unmatched: 11. The CDR3 DNA sequence: TGCGCCAGCCAGGGGACTAGCGGGAGTTGGAGAGCAGATACGCAGTATTTT. It yields the protein CASQGTSGSWRADTQYF.

The chain joins TRBV19 to TRBJ2-3, with a weak D call TRBD2 (6 bases). CDR1 LNHDA and CDR2 SQIVND come from the germline V gene (reference sequence). The CDR3 length is 17 residues. V was cut by 5 bases and J by 5 bases, with 23 bases left in between. CDR3 DNA sequence: TGTGCCAGTAGTGCCGGGGGTAGAGCGTTAGGGAGAGATACGCAGTATTTT. Its translation: CASSAGGRALGRDTQYF.

The V gene is TRBV18, the J gene TRBJ2-3; possibly TRBD2 for D (7 bases). V was clipped by 0 bases and J by 4 bases, with 14 bases between them. Germline V CDR1 and CDR2: KGHSH, LQKENI. The CDR3 length is 16 residues. CDR3 protein: CASSPPKGRGSDTQYF. In nucleotides, the CDR3 is TGTGCCAGCTCACCACCGAAAGGGAGGGGGTCAGATACGCAGTATTTT.

This sequence joins TRBV7-9 and TRBJ2-1; 12 bases fit TRBD2. The CDR3 loop spans 16 amino acids. With V trimmed by 0 bases and J by 5 bases, 2 bases remained unmatched. Germline CDR1 is SEHNR and CDR2 is FQNEAQ (reference sequence). The CDR3 here is CASSLATSGRHNEQFF. CDR3 coding DNA: TGTGCCAGCAGCTTAGCGACTAGCGGGAGACACAATGAGCAGTTCTTC.

The rearrangement links TRBV7-2 to TRBJ1-5, with no clear D. Between the trimmed V and J ends, which lost 2 bases and 1 base, there was a span of 6 bases. The CDR3 runs 14 residues. CDR1 is SGHTA, CDR2 FQGNSA, per germline. The CDR3, as DNA: TGTGCCAGCAGCTTACCGGGGAGCAATCAGCCCCAGCATTTT. Its protein is CASSLPGSNQPQHF.

The table lists this clone with a count of one. The V gene is TRBV2, the J gene TRBJ1-3; TRBD1 matches 9 bases. Trimming took 5 bases from V and 0 from J; bases not matched to a gene: 5. The CDR3 has 16 amino acids. CDR1 and CDR2 from the germline V gene are SNHLY and FYNNEI. The CDR3 sequence: CASSRDRVASGNTIYF. The DNA of the CDR3 is TGTGCCAGCAGTCGGGACAGGGTCGCCTCTGGAAACACCATATATTTT.

V is TRBV7-9 and J is TRBJ2-1; 8 nucleotides line up with TRBD2. Germline V gene data show CDR1 as SEHNR and CDR2 as FQNEAQ (reference sequence). With V trimmed by 1 base and J by 1 base, 6 bases remained unmatched. The CDR3 has 17 residues. The CDR3 spells CASSLGGAGASYNEQFF. CDR3 nucleotides: TGTGCCAGCAGCTTAGGGGGAGCGGGGGCTTCCTACAATGAGCAGTTCTTC.